The 27 T cell receptor beta chains below come from one sample, sequenced in a study of T cells in Graves' hyperthyroidism and ophthalmopathy. RNA transcripts served as the template for amplifying TCR beta CDR3 regions. During a first-round RT-PCR of the TCR CDR3, the HTBI primer set was used. MiXCR was run by TCRdb on the multiplex PCR reads, yielding one entry per CDR3 protein. Of around 450,000 distinct CDR3 sequences listed, 15% to 18% are singletons. The sample consisted of blood. These receptors came from a woman aged 18-35 years with Graves' hyperthyroidism.

This chain uses TRBV4-1 with TRBJ2-7, with unresolved D. Trimming pared 4 bases from V and 4 bases from J, leaving 17 bases between. This CDR3 is 15 amino acids long. CDR1 is MGHRA, CDR2 YSYEKL, per germline. The chain's CDR3 is CASSLSGPTGYEQYF. CDR3 coding DNA: TGCGCCAGCAGCCTCTCGGGCCCTACCGGGTACGAGCAGTACTTC.

This clonotype came up many times. The chain carries TRBV2 and TRBJ1-6; D not resolved. Germline V gene data show CDR1 as SNHLY and CDR2 as FYNNEI. The CDR3 is 16 amino acids. Trimming removed 7 bases from V and 0 bases from J, with 13 bases in between. In nucleotides, the CDR3 is TGTGCCAGCACCCGGTACGCGAGCTCCTATAATTCACCCCTCCACTTT. As protein: CASTRYASSYNSPLHF.

The genes are TRBV7-2 and TRBJ2-7; D call uncertain. V lost 3 bases and J lost 6, with 12 bases in between. Germline loops: CDR1 SGHTA, CDR2 FQGNSA. The CDR3 consists of 13 residues. CDR3 in DNA: TGTGCCAGCAGCTTTTCAAGTACTGTCGAGCAGTACTTC. Translation gives CASSFSSTVEQYF.

This clonotype was observed many times. J is TRBJ1-1 and V is TRBV7-2; D is uncertain. Trimming removed 1 base from V and 0 bases from J, with 15 bases in between. CDR1 and CDR2 (germline): SGHTA, FQGNSA. CDR3 length: 17 amino acids. DNA for the CDR3: TGTGCCAGCAGCTTAGGACAAGTGTGGGCTCTGAACACTGAAGCTTTCTTT. It translates to CASSLGQVWALNTEAFF.

The sample holds many counts of this clonotype. The V gene is TRBV3-1, the J gene TRBJ1-6; D not resolved. V was shortened by 10 bases and J by 4 bases, with 11 bases between the two germline ends. Germline loops: CDR1 LGHDT, CDR2 YNNKEL (reference sequence). The CDR3 sequence is 13 residues long. The CDR3 region has the DNA TGTGCCACCAATACGGGTTATAATTCACCCCTCCACTTT. Its translation is CATNTGYNSPLHF.

The CDR3 loop reads CASSQGKIITDTQYF. The CDR3 bases are TGCGCCAGCAGCCAAGGCAAGATCATCACAGATACGCAGTATTTT. The chain couples TRBV4-1 to TRBJ2-3; D is ambiguous. The germline V gene encodes CDR1 MGHRA and CDR2 YSYEKL. The CDR3 covers 15 residues. V was cut by 1 base and J by 2 bases, with 10 bases left in between.

In its sample, this clonotype was seen many times. J is TRBJ1-5 and V is TRBV15; D unresolved. Germline assignment: CDR1 LNHNV and CDR2 YYDKDF (reference sequence). Trimming shortened V by 11 bases and J by 3 bases, and 11 bases separated the two germline ends. The CDR3 runs to 12 residues. CDR3 DNA: TGTGCCGTAGGAGGTGCCAATCAGCCCCAGCATTTT. This translates into CAVGGANQPQHF. The variable domain in full, with the rest retrieved from reference TRBV15 and TRBJ1-5, is DAMVIQNPRYQVTQFGKPVTLSCSQTLNHNVMYWYQQKSSQAPKLLFHYYDKDFNNEADTPDNFQSRRPNTSFCFLDIRSPGLGDTAMYLCAVGGANQPQHFGDGTRLSIL.

This clonotype was counted many times. Mismatch with germline at one junction end may stem from a read error. The rearrangement uses TRBV7-7 and TRBJ2-1; 7 bases align to TRBD2. Germline CDR1 and CDR2: SSHAT and FNYEAQ (reference sequence). This CDR3 is built from 13 residues. In DNA, the CDR3 is TGTGCTAGCAGCTTAGCAGCGGGGTTTGAGCAGTTCTTC. It encodes CASSLAAGFEQFF.

The table lists this clonotype with many counts. The V call is TRBV2, the J call TRBJ1-5; D gene unclear. This CDR3 spans 16 amino acids. Trimming left V 0 bases short and J 3 bases short, with 12 bases between. Germline V CDR1 and CDR2: SNHLY, FYNNEI. This chain's CDR3 is CASSEAGGRNNQPQHF. CDR3 nucleotides: TGTGCCAGCAGTGAAGCGGGAGGCAGGAACAATCAGCCCCAGCATTTT.

The chain couples TRBV4-1 to TRBJ2-1, with 10 nucleotides matching TRBD1. CDR3 length: 16 amino acids. The germline V gene has CDR1 MGHRA and CDR2 YSYEKL. The V and J ends lost 3 bases and 6 bases, in that order; junction bases with no gene match: 8. CDR3 DNA sequence: TGCGCCAGCAGCCAGTTCGGGACAGGGGATTTCAATGAGCAGTTCTTC. Translating gives CASSQFGTGDFNEQFF.

This clonotype was counted a few times. The chain uses TRBV7-9 and TRBJ1-3; TRBD1 might be the D (6 bases). Germline V gives CDR1 SEHNR, CDR2 FQNEAQ (reference sequence). The CDR3 totals 14 residues. V was clipped by 5 bases and J by 0 bases, with 8 bases between them. CDR3: CASSIQGSGNTIYF. CDR3 bases: TGTGCCAGCAGCATACAGGGCTCTGGAAACACCATATATTTT.

This clonotype was found many times. V and J are TRBV28 and TRBJ1-5, with D perhaps matching TRBD1 (5 bases). CDR3 size: 15 residues. The V end was cut by 5 bases, the J end by 0 bases, with 11 bases between. Per germline, CDR1 MDHEN and CDR2 SYDVKM. The CDR3 DNA is TGTGCCAGCAGTAGAGGGACTCATAGCAATCAGCCCCAGCATTTT. This gives the protein CASSRGTHSNQPQHF.

This clonotype was observed at least ten times. The chain employs TRBV19 and TRBJ2-7; TRBD2 aligns across 8 bases. The V gene end was trimmed by 6 bases and the J gene end by 5 bases; junction bases not matched to a gene: 12. Germline assignment: CDR1 LNHDA and CDR2 SQIVND (reference sequence). This CDR3 region has 15 residues. The CDR3 loop is CASRKNSGKGNEQYF. CDR3 DNA: TGTGCCAGTAGGAAGAATAGCGGGAAGGGGAACGAGCAGTACTTC.

This clonotype was observed many times. The chain uses TRBV11-2 and TRBJ2-7; weak D call: TRBD1 (6 bases). The germline V and J ends were trimmed by 5 bases and 5 bases, with 10 bases remaining between them. The CDR3 consists of 12 residues. Germline CDR1 reads SGHAT; CDR2 reads FQNNGV. As DNA, the CDR3 is TGTGCCAGCAGCCAGGACAGCCACGAGCAGTACTTC. Its protein is CASSQDSHEQYF. The complete variable domain, with remaining parts taken from reference TRBV11-2 and TRBJ2-7, reads EAGVAQSPRYKIIEKRQSVAFWCNPISGHATLYWYQQILGQGPKLLIQFQNNGVVDDSQLPKDRFSAERLKGVDSTLKIQPAKLEDSAVYLCASSQDSHEQYFGPGTRLTVT.

This clonotype was detected many times. The V call is TRBV5-6, the J call TRBJ2-3, with 9 bases aligning to TRBD2. The trim removed 1 base at V and 2 bases at J, leaving 11 bases unmatched. The CDR3 length is 18 residues. The V gene's germline CDR1 is SGHDT and CDR2 YYEEEE. The CDR3 reads CASSLSPRLAAYTDTQYF. The CDR3 coding sequence is TGTGCCAGCAGCTTGTCCCCTAGACTAGCGGCCTACACAGATACGCAGTATTTT.

The genes are TRBV4-1 and TRBJ1-2; D ambiguous. CDR1 is MGHRA and CDR2 is YSYEKL in the germline V gene. Trimming took off 0 bases at V and 4 bases at J, with 6 bases between the two ends. The CDR3 runs 13 residues. The CDR3 protein is CASSQENSYGYTF. CDR3 in DNA: TGCGCCAGCAGCCAAGAGAACTCCTATGGCTACACCTTC.

This chain joins TRBV2 and TRBJ2-1; 7 bases align to TRBD2. Germline V gene lookup returns CDR1 SNHLY and CDR2 FYNNEI. The junction had 9 bases not matched to a gene; V was cut back by 6 bases and J by 4 bases. The CDR3 loop spans 15 amino acids. The CDR3 loop is CASRTRWEGYNEQFF. As DNA, the CDR3 is TGTGCCAGCAGGACTAGGTGGGAGGGTTACAATGAGCAGTTCTTC.

The chain joins TRBV19 to TRBJ1-2, with D perhaps TRBD1 (6 bases). CDR1 and CDR2 (germline): LNHDA, SQIVND (reference sequence). V lost 7 bases and J 6 bases, leaving 18 bases between the germline ends. The CDR3 covers 14 residues. The CDR3 here is CASNELRGRDGYTF. The CDR3, as DNA: TGTGCCAGTAACGAACTCAGGGGAAGGGATGGCTACACCTTC.

This clonotype was found a few times. The J gene is TRBJ1-2, the V gene TRBV12-3 or TRBV12-4; maybe TRBD1 (5 bases). V lost 6 bases, J lost 8 bases, and 16 bases lay in between. The CDR3 is 13 amino acids. The CDR3 DNA reads TGTGCCAGCAGCCCGACAGCTACCGGGGGCTACACCTTC. The encoded protein is CASSPTATGGYTF.

This clonotype was detected many times. This chain joins TRBV20-1 and TRBJ2-7, with a possible D match to TRBD2 (6 bases). The V end lost 6 bases, the J end lost 8 bases, and 20 bases lay between the germline ends. The length of the CDR3 is 13 residues. Germline CDR1 reads DFQATT; CDR2 reads SNEGSKA (reference sequence). The CDR3 sequence is CSATGTGLAKQYF. CDR3 nucleotides: TGCAGTGCAACCGGGACTGGGTTGGCCAAGCAGTACTTC.

This chain joins TRBV6-1 and TRBJ1-5; 8 positions match TRBD1. The CDR3 totals 17 residues. CDR1 is MNHNS and CDR2 is SASEGT in the germline V gene. V lost 6 bases and J lost 2; bases outside the gene matches: 12. CDR3 coding DNA: TGTGCCAGCAGCTCAGGACAGGGTGGTGGTCGCAATCAGCCCCAGCATTTT. Encoded protein: CASSSGQGGGRNQPQHF.

This clonotype was observed many times. The chain has TRBV20-1 and TRBJ1-1; a possible D gene is TRBD1 (6 bases). Germline V gene data show CDR1 as DFQATT and CDR2 as SNEGSKA (reference sequence). The germline V and J ends were trimmed by 6 bases and 4 bases, with 15 bases remaining between them. CDR3 size: 13 residues. The CDR3, as DNA: TGCAGTGCGAGGGGGACCGCGGTCACTGAAGCTTTCTTT. Its protein product is CSARGTAVTEAFF.

This clonotype was counted at least ten times. The V gene is TRBV6-1, the J gene TRBJ1-5; 7 bases are a match to TRBD1. This CDR3 is built from 16 residues. Germline V gives CDR1 MNHNS, CDR2 SASEGT. Germline trimming cut 4 bases from V and 0 bases from J; bases unmatched to any gene: 6. CDR3: CASSASWTGSNQPQHF. DNA of the CDR3: TGTGCCAGCAGTGCCTCATGGACAGGTAGCAATCAGCCCCAGCATTTT.

This clonotype was seen a handful of times. V gene TRBV29-1 combines with J gene TRBJ1-4, with TRBD1 as a possible D gene (5 bases). Germline CDR1 reads SQVTM; CDR2 reads ANQGSEA. The CDR3 runs to 14 residues. V was cut by 2 bases and J by 5 bases, with 12 bases left in between. CDR3 in amino acids: CSVELGAKNEKLFF. In DNA, the CDR3 is TGCAGCGTTGAACTAGGGGCCAAGAATGAAAAACTGTTTTTT.

This clonotype has a single count. This could be a read error, since a much larger clone is one nucleotide away. J is TRBJ1-1 and V is TRBV15, with D tentatively TRBD1 (5 bases). The germline gives CDR1 LNHNV, CDR2 YYDKDF (reference sequence). There are 14 residues in the CDR3. CDR3 region: CATGRYTRETEAFF. The CDR3 coding sequence is TGTGCCACCGGCAGGTATACCAGGGAAACTGAAGCTTTCTTT. The whole variable domain, remainder taken from reference TRBV15 and TRBJ1-1, is DAMVIQNPRYQVTQFGKPVTLSCSQTLNHNVMYWYQQKSSQAPKLLFHYYDKDFNNEADTPDNFQSRRPNTSFCFLDIRSPGLGDTAMYLCATGRYTRETEAFFGQGTRLTVV.

In its sample, this clonotype was seen many times. J is TRBJ1-2 and V is TRBV12-3 or TRBV12-4, with 10 nucleotides matching TRBD1. This CDR3 region has 15 residues. V lost 5 bases and J lost 8; bases outside the gene matches: 11. DNA for the CDR3: TGTGCCAGCAGTCCGAGGGGACAGGGGTTCGGCGGCTACACCTTC. As protein: CASSPRGQGFGGYTF.

This chain connects TRBV6-1 to TRBJ1-3; D is ambiguous. Trimming pared 2 bases from V and 5 bases from J, leaving 13 bases between. Germline V gives CDR1 MNHNS, CDR2 SASEGT. The CDR3 runs to 15 residues. CDR3 sequence: CASSELGVKRNTIYF. The CDR3 DNA reads TGTGCCAGCAGTGAACTAGGAGTAAAGAGAAACACCATATATTTT.